The 17 T cell receptor beta chains below all came from one sample that was sequenced in a study of OX40 agonist ivuxolimab in advanced cancers. TCRdb's table, derived via immunoSEQ multiplex PCR, lists solely in-frame clones and lacks some. The table includes approximately 77,000 clones, roughly 90% detected once. This sample comprised CD4+ or CD8+ T cells sorted from blood, obtained in a trial of the OX40 agonist ivuxolimab. The receptors shown here come from an adult with an advanced solid tumor such as melanoma, head and neck, liver or kidney cancer.

The chain carries TRBV7-9 and TRBJ2-7; a weak D match, TRBD1 (6 bases). Germline V gene lookup returns CDR1 SEHNR and CDR2 FQNEAQ (reference sequence). The CDR3 length is 15 residues. Trimming stripped 5 bases from V and 0 bases from J, with 14 bases between. The CDR3 nucleotides are TGTGCCAGCAGCCTAACGGACAGCCTCTCCTACGAGCAGTACTTC. It yields the protein CASSLTDSLSYEQYF. Based on the CDR3 plus reference TRBV7-9 and TRBJ2-7, the full variable domain is DTGVSQNPRHKITKRGQNVTFRCDPISEHNRLYWYRQTLGQGPEFLTYFQNEAQLEKSRLLSDRFSAERPKGSFSTLEIQRTEQGDSAMYLCASSLTDSLSYEQYFGPGTRLTVT.

The V call is TRBV5-1, the J call TRBJ2-5, with TRBD2 matching over 7 bases. The V gene's germline CDR1 is SGHRS and CDR2 YFSETQ. V lost 2 bases and J lost 1; bases outside the gene matches: 8. The CDR3 runs to 16 residues. CDR3 bases: TGCGCCAGCAGCTTTCAGGGAGGGTCTGTCCAAGAGACCCAGTACTTC. Translated, it gives CASSFQGGSVQETQYF.

The chain has TRBV23-1 and TRBJ1-5, with TRBD1 as a possible D gene (6 bases). TRBV23-1 falls under the ORF class, with uncertain function. Trimming removed 3 bases from V and 4 bases from J, with 10 bases in between. The CDR3 loop spans 14 amino acids. The CDR3 region has the DNA TGCGCCAGCAGTCATTGGGGGACAAATCAGCCCCAGCATTTT. It yields the protein CASSHWGTNQPQHF.

The chain uses TRBV28 and TRBJ2-2; D is ambiguous. The V and J ends lost 8 bases and 5 bases respectively, with 12 bases between them. CDR3 length: 13 residues. Germline CDR1 is MDHEN and CDR2 is SYDVKM. The CDR3: CASDSWGTGELFF. CDR3 DNA: TGTGCCAGCGATAGCTGGGGAACCGGGGAGCTGTTTTTT.

The chain uses TRBV6-1 and TRBJ1-4, with 7 bases identical to TRBD1. The germline V gene encodes CDR1 MNHNS and CDR2 SASEGT. With 8 bases clipped from V and 3 bases from J, the junction kept 3 bases outside the gene matches. This CDR3 is 13 amino acids long. The CDR3 spells CASGTDSNEKLFF. The CDR3 DNA follows: TGTGCCAGCGGGACAGACTCTAATGAAAAACTGTTTTTT.

This sequence joins TRBV2 and TRBJ1-5; 10 bases fit TRBD1. Germline V CDR1 and CDR2: SNHLY, FYNNEI. The CDR3 has 17 amino acids. V lost 6 bases, J lost 2 bases, and 10 bases stayed unmatched. The CDR3 protein is CASRDRGLSVRNQPQHF. CDR3 in DNA: TGTGCCAGCAGAGACAGGGGGCTGAGCGTACGCAATCAGCCCCAGCATTTT. The variable domain in full, with the rest retrieved from reference TRBV2 and TRBJ1-5, is EPEVTQTPSHQVTQMGQEVILRCVPISNHLYFYWYRQILGQKVEFLVSFYNNEISEKSEIFDDQFSVERPDGSNFTLKIRSTKLEDSAMYFCASRDRGLSVRNQPQHFGDGTRLSIL.

The chain couples TRBV5-1 to TRBJ2-3; D may correspond to TRBD1 or TRBD2 (5 bases each). The germline V and J ends were trimmed by 0 bases and 3 bases, with 11 bases remaining between them. The length of the CDR3 is 15 residues. Germline lookup yields CDR1 SGHRS and CDR2 YFSETQ. The CDR3 protein is CASSLAGAVTDTQYF. The CDR3 DNA reads as TGCGCCAGCAGCTTGGCCGGGGCAGTTACAGATACGCAGTATTTT.

The chain links TRBV30 to TRBJ1-4; 8 nucleotides line up with TRBD1. The CDR3 is 13 residues long. The trim removed 4 bases at V and 8 bases at J, leaving 6 bases unmatched. The germline gives CDR1 GTSNPN, CDR2 SVGIG (reference sequence). This chain's CDR3 is CAWTGQGGEKLFF. The CDR3 nucleotides are TGTGCCTGGACCGGACAGGGCGGGGAAAAACTGTTTTTT.

This chain links TRBV18 with TRBJ2-7; 8 bases align to TRBD1. The CDR3 is 17 amino acids. Germline loops: CDR1 KGHSH, CDR2 LQKENI. The ends lost 5 bases at V and 3 bases at J; junction bases unmatched: 15. The CDR3 loop is CASSRASLDREGYEQYF. CDR3 DNA sequence: TGTGCCAGCTCAAGAGCATCCCTGGACAGGGAAGGCTACGAGCAGTACTTC.

The J gene is TRBJ1-2, the V gene TRBV7-3; 8 bases agree with TRBD1. The ends lost 5 bases at V and 6 bases at J; junction bases unmatched: 5. The germline V gene encodes CDR1 SGHTA and CDR2 FQGTGA. The CDR3 has 13 residues. The CDR3 nucleotides read TGTGCCAGCAGCCCCGGACAGGGTCATGGCTACACCTTC. Its protein is CASSPGQGHGYTF.

The rearrangement uses TRBV28 and TRBJ1-1; 8 bases line up with TRBD1. This CDR3 is 14 amino acids long. With V trimmed by 8 bases and J by 8 bases, 13 bases remained unmatched. From germline, CDR1 is MDHEN and CDR2 SYDVKM. CDR3 bases: TGTGCCAGCTATTCCGGGCAGGGGGCTCGGGAAGCTTTCTTT. This translates into CASYSGQGAREAFF. Looking up the rest from reference TRBV28 and TRBJ1-1 gives the full variable domain: DVKVTQSSRYLVKRTGEKVFLECVQDMDHENMFWYRQDPGLGLRLIYFSYDVKMKEKGDIPEGYSVSREKKERFSLILESASTNQTSMYLCASYSGQGAREAFFGQGTRLTVV.

The chain has TRBV19 and TRBJ2-3; D is unresolved. Looked up from germline, CDR1 is LNHDA and CDR2 is SQIVND (reference sequence). Trimming cost V 6 bases and J 1 base, with 11 bases left between them. The CDR3 is made up of 14 amino acids. CDR3 in amino acids: CASSSGLGTDTQYF. The CDR3, as DNA: TGTGCCAGTAGCAGTGGCCTTGGCACAGATACGCAGTATTTT.

The chain links TRBV30 to TRBJ1-5, with 9 positions matching TRBD1. The V segment lost 3 bases and the J segment 0 bases; nucleotides outside the gene matches: 6. Looked up from germline, CDR1 is GTSNPN and CDR2 is SVGIG (reference sequence). The CDR3 runs 16 residues. The chain's CDR3 is CAWSWGQGNSNQPQHF. The CDR3 DNA reads TGTGCCTGGAGCTGGGGACAGGGCAATAGCAATCAGCCCCAGCATTTT.

The chain has TRBV7-3 and TRBJ2-3; the match to TRBD2 covers 8 bases. The CDR3 contains 13 residues. CDR1 SGHTA and CDR2 FQGTGA come from the germline V gene. V was clipped by 6 bases and J by 6 bases; unmatched bases: 5. The CDR3 DNA follows: TGTGCCAGCAGTCGGGGGGGCCCGGATACGCAGTATTTT. Translation gives CASSRGGPDTQYF.

V usage is TRBV4-3 and J usage is TRBJ2-3; maybe TRBD1 (6 bases). The germline CDR1 and CDR2 sequences are LGHNA and YSLEER. The V gene lost 3 bases and the J gene lost 1 base, with 14 bases spanning the gap. CDR3 length equals 16 residues. CDR3 loop: CASSQLDRSRTDTQYF. The DNA of the CDR3 is TGCGCCAGCAGCCAGCTAGACAGGTCCCGCACAGATACGCAGTATTTT.

Comment on this clone: An end of the junction does not agree with germline; a read error may underlie this. The chain links TRBV27 to TRBJ2-1, with TRBD2 identical over 7 bases. Looked up from germline, CDR1 is MNHEY and CDR2 is SMNVEV (reference sequence). This CDR3 has 14 residues. CDR3 in amino acids: CASILSGNNDEQFF. The CDR3, as DNA: TGTGCCAGCATTTTAAGCGGGAATAACGATGAGCAGTTCTTC.

CDR3 in amino acids: CASSISRTSSVGELFF. For the CDR3, the DNA is TGTGCCAGTAGTATTTCGCGGACTAGTTCGGTCGGGGAGCTGTTTTTT. The rearrangement uses TRBV19 and TRBJ2-2; 7 bases agree with TRBD2. Unmatched junction bases numbered 11, after V lost 3 bases and J lost 7 bases. The CDR3 totals 16 residues. Germline CDR1 is LNHDA and CDR2 is SQIVND (reference sequence).